The clone carrying this T cell receptor (beta chain) was detected only once. Looked up from germline, CDR1 is SGHDT and CDR2 is YYEEEE. CDR3 length: 13 residues. Losses at the gene ends were 3 bases for V and 5 bases for J; bases not matched to a gene: 4. The source of the sample is a study of blood T cell repertoires in COVID-19. Sequencing used immunoSEQ multiplex PCR; TCRdb keeps in-frame clones, though not all of them. The repertoire holds some 150,000 clones, approximately 84% seen once, with approximately 15% in the top ten. The chain recombines TRBV5-6 with TRBJ2-7, with 8 nucleotides matching TRBD1. Sequenced: peripheral blood. The sequence was collected from a woman of 80 years or more with acute or convalescent COVID-19. The CDR3 DNA is TGTGCCAGCAGCTCCGACAGGGGCGACGAGCAGTACTTC. Encoded protein: CASSSDRGDEQYF.